This entry lists 13 T cell receptor beta chains sequenced from one sample in a study of blood T cell repertoires in COVID-19. Clones were sequenced by immunoSEQ multiplex PCR, and TCRdb holds only the in-frame ones, with some missing. Among 100,000 to 120,000 clones, roughly 80% were seen once, and the ten largest hold 15% to 20%. The sequenced material came from peripheral blood. The receptors stem from a woman between 65 and 79 years old with acute or convalescent COVID-19.

This clone was counted a single time. The CDR3 loop reads CATSGTGWTDTQYF. In DNA, the CDR3 is TGTGCCACCAGTGGGACAGGTTGGACAGATACGCAGTATTTT. The chain joins TRBV24-1 to TRBJ2-3; 7 bases line up with TRBD1. Germline CDR1 is KGHDR and CDR2 is SFDVKD. This CDR3 is built from 14 residues. The ends lost 5 bases at V and 3 bases at J; junction bases unmatched: 4.

The J gene is TRBJ1-2, the V gene TRBV24-1; D remains ambiguous. Trimming left V 4 bases short and J 4 bases short, with 6 bases between. Germline V gene data show CDR1 as KGHDR and CDR2 as SFDVKD. This CDR3 has 12 amino acids. The CDR3 protein is CATSDPSYGYTF. DNA of the CDR3: TGTGCCACCAGTGACCCTAGCTATGGCTACACCTTC.

V and J are TRBV28 and TRBJ1-4; 7 bases match TRBD1. The CDR3 runs 15 residues. The germline CDR1 and CDR2 sequences are MDHEN and SYDVKM. V shed 5 bases, J shed 6 bases, and the junction held 9 bases outside the gene matches. The CDR3 spells CASSTTGALYEKLFF. In DNA, the CDR3 is TGTGCCAGCAGTACTACAGGGGCACTTTATGAAAAACTGTTTTTT. The whole variable domain, filled in from reference TRBV28 and TRBJ1-4, reads DVKVTQSSRYLVKRTGEKVFLECVQDMDHENMFWYRQDPGLGLRLIYFSYDVKMKEKGDIPEGYSVSREKKERFSLILESASTNQTSMYLCASSTTGALYEKLFFGSGTQLSVL.

The CDR3 sequence is CASSLESGTNQPQHF. DNA of the CDR3: TGTGCCAGCAGCTTAGAATCGGGAACCAATCAGCCCCAGCATTTT. V gene TRBV7-2 combines with J gene TRBJ1-5; D gene uncertain. The V gene's germline CDR1 is SGHTA and CDR2 FQGNSA. V dropped 1 base and J dropped 3 bases, with 10 bases sitting between them. This CDR3 comprises 15 residues.

V usage is TRBV30 and J usage is TRBJ2-7; D is possibly TRBD2 (6 bases). The CDR3 is made up of 11 amino acids. From germline, CDR1 is GTSNPN and CDR2 SVGIG (reference sequence). V lost 0 bases, J lost 10 bases, and 10 bases lay in between. This chain's CDR3 is CAWSVGGSQYF. The CDR3 nucleotides are TGTGCCTGGAGTGTGGGGGGATCACAGTACTTC. The whole variable domain, filled in from reference TRBV30 and TRBJ2-7, reads SQTIHQWPATLVQPVGSPLSLECTVEGTSNPNLYWYRQAAGRGLQLLFYSVGIGQISSEVPQNLSASRPQDRQFILSSKKLLLSDSGFYLCAWSVGGSQYFGPGTRLTVT.

The V call is TRBV19, the J call TRBJ1-2; 8 bases match TRBD1. Germline V gene lookup returns CDR1 LNHDA and CDR2 SQIVND (reference sequence). This CDR3 region has 13 residues. Losses at the gene ends were 2 bases for V and 8 bases for J; bases not matched to a gene: 4. The CDR3 loop reads CASSISGDRGYTF. The CDR3 bases are TGTGCCAGTAGTATAAGTGGGGACAGGGGCTACACCTTC.

J is TRBJ2-5 and V is TRBV5-4, with a possible D match to TRBD1 (6 bases). This CDR3 has 14 residues. Looked up from germline, CDR1 is SGHNT and CDR2 is YYREEE (reference sequence). V dropped 4 bases and J dropped 4 bases, with 14 bases sitting between them. The CDR3 here is CASSSSGHIETQYF. Here the CDR3 DNA reads TGTGCCAGCAGCAGTTCGGGACATATAGAGACCCAGTACTTC. The entire variable domain, with the rest obtained from reference TRBV5-4 and TRBJ2-5, is as follows: ETGVTQSPTHLIKTRGQQVTLRCSSQSGHNTVSWYQQALGQGPQFIFQYYREEENGRGNFPPRFSGLQFPNYSSELNVNALELDDSALYLCASSSSGHIETQYFGPGTRLLVL.

The chain links TRBV9 to TRBJ2-5; tentative D call: TRBD2 (7 bases). The CDR3 has 16 residues. V was trimmed by 0 bases and J by 5 bases, leaving 17 bases between them. CDR1 and CDR2 (germline): SGDLS, YYNGEE. CDR3 protein: CASSVVEGGPWETQYF. The CDR3 coding sequence is TGTGCCAGCAGCGTAGTAGAGGGGGGGCCGTGGGAGACCCAGTACTTC.

This clone has just one count. The chain uses TRBV30 and TRBJ1-4, with TRBD1 matching over 7 bases. Germline CDR1 is GTSNPN and CDR2 is SVGIG (reference sequence). The CDR3 covers 11 residues. Here the CDR3 DNA reads TGTGCGGGACAGCTGAATGAAAAACTGTTTTTT. It is translated as CAGQLNEKLFF.

The chain is built from TRBV15 and TRBJ2-1, with D unresolved. V gave up 3 bases and J gave up 8 bases, with 14 bases separating them. The CDR3 runs 14 residues. Germline CDR1 and CDR2: LNHNV and YYDKDF (reference sequence). The CDR3 reads CATSRSSMRHEQFF. The CDR3 DNA is TGTGCCACCAGCAGGAGTTCCATGCGGCATGAGCAGTTCTTC.

This clone has only a few counts. The CDR3 region has the DNA TGTGCCAGCAGCACGGGACAGTTCACCGGGGAGCTGTTTTTT. Translation gives CASSTGQFTGELFF. This chain links TRBV7-2 with TRBJ2-2; 7 bases map to TRBD1. With 5 bases clipped from V and 4 bases from J, the junction kept 4 bases outside the gene matches. The germline gives CDR1 SGHTA, CDR2 FQGNSA. The CDR3 covers 14 residues. The full variable domain, in which reference TRBV7-2 and TRBJ2-2 provide the parts outside the CDR3, is GAGVSQSPSNKVTEKGKDVELRCDPISGHTALYWYRQSLGQGLEFLIYFQGNSAPDKSGLPSDRFSAERTGGSVSTLTIQRTQQEDSAVYLCASSTGQFTGELFFGEGSRLTVL.

This clone showed up just once. This chain connects TRBV2 to TRBJ1-5; D perhaps matches TRBD1 (5 bases). The CDR3 loop spans 15 amino acids. With 8 bases removed from V and 1 base from J, the gap between germline ends came to 15 bases. Germline CDR1 SNHLY, CDR2 FYNNEI. Written as DNA, the CDR3 is TGTGCCAGCGGAGACCAGGGCCTCAGCAATCAGCCCCAGCATTTT. Amino acids: CASGDQGLSNQPQHF.

The chain recombines TRBV7-9 with TRBJ1-1; 8 bases map to TRBD1. Germline trimming cut 6 bases from V and 3 bases from J; bases unmatched to any gene: 9. The CDR3 runs to 15 residues. Germline lookup yields CDR1 SEHNR and CDR2 FQNEAQ (reference sequence). CDR3 sequence (DNA): TGTGCCAGCAGGGGACCCTCACAGGGGGACACTGAAGCTTTCTTT. Amino acids: CASRGPSQGDTEAFF.